The present T cell receptor beta chain was sequenced within a study of blood T cells in healthy people across ages. The germline gives CDR1 MGHRA, CDR2 YSYEKL. The CDR3 spans 13 residues. Trimming removed 6 bases from V and 4 bases from J; junction bases left unmatched: 4. The authors ran a second PCR of roughly 6 to 12 cycles using a sample-barcoded 5' primer and a J-beta primer mix. TCRdb itself ran the 5' RACE reads through MiXCR, one entry per CDR3 protein. The sample has more than 700,000 distinct CDR3 sequences, 53% seen once. The table lists this clonotype with a few counts. The V gene is TRBV4-1, the J gene TRBJ2-7; 9 positions agree with TRBD1. This receptor was identified in a man older than 75 in good health. Sequencing was performed on blood. CDR3 amino acids: CASRQGAEYEQYF. DNA for the CDR3: TGCGCCAGCAGACAGGGGGCGGAATACGAGCAGTACTTC.